This record looks at one TCR beta chain sequence and its context. Antigen unknown. These donors counted as nominally healthy when sampled, but unrecorded immune exposures were likely. Between the trimmed V and J ends, which lost 4 bases and 0 bases, there was a span of 15 bases. Germline CDR1 MGHDK, CDR2 SYGVNS. There are 16 residues in the CDR3. This record comes from a study of cytomegalovirus exposure and HLA in healthy donors. Points from the study as a whole: According to a later analysis, donors in an Asian-associated ancestry cluster reportedly had fewer N-insertions than the approximately 670-donor mean.

PCR used 60 Vbeta primers and 13 Jbeta primers. Profiled with immunoSEQ multiplex PCR; TCRdb holds only in-frame clones, not every one. The sample has under 200,000 clones; roughly 80% are singletons. Material: PBMCs. The rearrangement links TRBV25-1 to TRBJ1-1; D may be TRBD1 (5 bases). The receptor comes from a man under 40 in good health and CMV-seronegative. The CDR3 sequence: CASSAAGQWVNTEAFF. The CDR3 bases are TGTGCCAGCAGTGCCGCGGGGCAGTGGGTGAACACTGAAGCTTTCTTT.